A single sample gave rise to the 4 T cell receptor beta chains below, sequenced in a study of control samples from healthy donors and cancer patients. Here immunoSEQ multiplex PCR was the method, and the copy in TCRdb shows in-frame clones only, minus some. The sample shows more than 100,000 clones, about nine tenths of them seen only once. Sequenced: blood. The receptors derive from a woman aged 18 to 35 in good health.

The CDR3 is CASSYSEGQGYTF. CDR3 in DNA: TGTGCCAGCAGTTACTCCGAGGGGCAGGGCTACACCTTC. This chain connects TRBV6-2 or TRBV6-3 to TRBJ1-2; D may be TRBD1 (5 bases). CDR1 MNHEY and CDR2 SVGEGT come from the germline V gene. The CDR3 spans 13 residues. Trimming removed 0 bases from V and 8 bases from J, with 10 bases in between.

The chain is built from TRBV6-5 and TRBJ2-2; D remains ambiguous. Germline V lookup: CDR1 MNHEY, CDR2 SVGAGI. This CDR3 contains 11 residues. The V end lost 6 bases, the J end lost 6 bases, and 5 bases lay between the germline ends. This chain's CDR3 is CASRSAGELFF. The DNA for the CDR3 is TGTGCCAGCAGAAGTGCCGGGGAGCTGTTTTTT.

This chain joins TRBV6-5 and TRBJ1-2; possibly TRBD1 for D (6 bases). Per the germline V gene, CDR1 is MNHEY and CDR2 is SVGAGI. Between the trimmed V and J ends, which lost 9 bases and 6 bases, there was a span of 23 bases. The CDR3 runs to 15 residues. The CDR3 is CASLRTRTQGDGYTF. CDR3 nucleotide sequence: TGTGCCAGTCTCCGAACGAGGACACAGGGAGATGGCTACACCTTC.

The genes are TRBV5-1 and TRBJ1-5; D is unclear. Germline values: CDR1 SGHRS, CDR2 YFSETQ. The CDR3 loop spans 13 amino acids. V lost 0 bases to trimming and J lost 4 bases, with 5 bases between them. For the CDR3, the DNA is TGCGCCAGCAGCTTGGACAAAAATCAGCCCCAGCATTTT. Protein: CASSLDKNQPQHF.